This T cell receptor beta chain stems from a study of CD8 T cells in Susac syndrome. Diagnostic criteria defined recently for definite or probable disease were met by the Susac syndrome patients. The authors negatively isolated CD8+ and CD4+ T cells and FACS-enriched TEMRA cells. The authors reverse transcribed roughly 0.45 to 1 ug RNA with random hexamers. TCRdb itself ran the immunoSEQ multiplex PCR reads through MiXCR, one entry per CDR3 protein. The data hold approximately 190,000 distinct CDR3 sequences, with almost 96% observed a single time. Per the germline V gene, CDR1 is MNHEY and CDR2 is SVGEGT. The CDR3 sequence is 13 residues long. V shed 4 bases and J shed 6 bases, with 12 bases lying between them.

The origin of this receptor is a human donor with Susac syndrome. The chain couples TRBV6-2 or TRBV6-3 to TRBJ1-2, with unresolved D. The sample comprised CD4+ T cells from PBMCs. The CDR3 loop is CASSSDKQDGYTF. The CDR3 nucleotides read TGTGCCAGCAGTTCAGACAAGCAAGATGGCTACACCTTC.